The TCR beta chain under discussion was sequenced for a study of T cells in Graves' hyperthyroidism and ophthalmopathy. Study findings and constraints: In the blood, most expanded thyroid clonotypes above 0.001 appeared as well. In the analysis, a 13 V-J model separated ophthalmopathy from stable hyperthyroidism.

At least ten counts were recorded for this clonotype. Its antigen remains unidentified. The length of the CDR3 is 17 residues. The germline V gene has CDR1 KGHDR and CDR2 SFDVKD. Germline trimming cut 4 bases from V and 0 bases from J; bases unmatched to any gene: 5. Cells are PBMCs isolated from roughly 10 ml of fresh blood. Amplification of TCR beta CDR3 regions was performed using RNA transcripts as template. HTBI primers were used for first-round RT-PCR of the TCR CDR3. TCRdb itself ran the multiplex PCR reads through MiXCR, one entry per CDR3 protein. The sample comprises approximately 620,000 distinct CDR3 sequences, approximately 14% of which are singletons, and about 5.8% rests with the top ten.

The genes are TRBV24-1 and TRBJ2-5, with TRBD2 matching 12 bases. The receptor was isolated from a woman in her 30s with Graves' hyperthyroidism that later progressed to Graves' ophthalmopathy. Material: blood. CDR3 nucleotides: TGTGCCACCAGTGAGCCGACTAGCGGGAGCTACCAAGAGACCCAGTACTTC. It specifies CATSEPTSGSYQETQYF.